This TCR beta chain stems from a study of T-cell reconstitution after alpha-beta-depleted transplantation in children. Findings of the study overall: At day 60, the high TCRbeta diversity found in some patients originated from recipient T cells and thymic progenitors that had survived. Reports say that about two months after transplant, the alpha-beta T cells came out of several hundred graft clones that had expanded. Most T-cell counts and diversity one year after the transplant came from T cells that were newly produced.

There are 16 residues in the CDR3. V was clipped by 4 bases and J by 4 bases, with 20 bases between them. Per germline, CDR1 SGHKS and CDR2 YYEKEE (reference sequence). This clonotype was seen a handful of times. Its antigen is not identified. TCRbeta library construction was performed incorporating unique molecular identifiers. TCRdb analysed the PCR reads with MiXCR anew, one entry per CDR3 protein. The table has hundreds of thousands of distinct CDR3 sequences, 9.5% to 13% seen once; the top ten hold less than 9%. The sample in question was PBMCs, obtained before TCRalphabeta/CD19-depleted stem cell transplant. The genes are TRBV5-5 and TRBJ1-1; maybe TRBD1 (5 bases). This TCR derives from a boy under two years old with acute myeloid leukemia, due to receive a stem cell transplant. The CDR3 DNA sequence: TGTGCCAGCAGCCCAGGGACTCCCCTCCCAGCCACTGAAGCTTTCTTT. Translated, it gives CASSPGTPLPATEAFF.